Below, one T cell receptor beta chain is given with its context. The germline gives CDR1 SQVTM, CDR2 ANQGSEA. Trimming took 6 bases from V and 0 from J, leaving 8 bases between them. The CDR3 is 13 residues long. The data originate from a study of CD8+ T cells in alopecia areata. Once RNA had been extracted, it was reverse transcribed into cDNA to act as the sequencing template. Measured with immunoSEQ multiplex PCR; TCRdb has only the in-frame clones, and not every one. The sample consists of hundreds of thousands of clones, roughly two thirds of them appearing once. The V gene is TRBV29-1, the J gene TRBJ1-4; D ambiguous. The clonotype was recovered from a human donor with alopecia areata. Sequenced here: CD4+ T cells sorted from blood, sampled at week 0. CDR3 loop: CSVRPTTNEKLFF. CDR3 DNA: TGCAGCGTCCGGCCGACAACTAATGAAAAACTGTTTTTT.